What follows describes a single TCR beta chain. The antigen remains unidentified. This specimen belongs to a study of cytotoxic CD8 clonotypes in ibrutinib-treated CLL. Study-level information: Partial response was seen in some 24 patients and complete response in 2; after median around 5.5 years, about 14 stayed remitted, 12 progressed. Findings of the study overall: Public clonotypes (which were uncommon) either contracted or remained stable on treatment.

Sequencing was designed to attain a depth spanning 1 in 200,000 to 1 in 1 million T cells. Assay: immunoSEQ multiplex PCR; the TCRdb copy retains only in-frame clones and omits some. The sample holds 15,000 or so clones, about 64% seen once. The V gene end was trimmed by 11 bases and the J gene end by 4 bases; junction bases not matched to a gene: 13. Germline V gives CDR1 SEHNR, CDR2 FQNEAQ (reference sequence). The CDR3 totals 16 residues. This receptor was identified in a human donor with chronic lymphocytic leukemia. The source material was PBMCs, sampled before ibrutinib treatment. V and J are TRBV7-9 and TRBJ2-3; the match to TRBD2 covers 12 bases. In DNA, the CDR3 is TGTGCCTTCAGACCCACACTAGCGGGGGGCCCAGATACGCAGTATTTT. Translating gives CAFRPTLAGGPDTQYF.